These 23 T cell receptor beta chains were all obtained from the same sample, sequenced in a study of T cell changes during pregnancy in multiple sclerosis (dated by TCRdb to 2018 to 2020). The library came from the immunoSEQ multiplex PCR assay. TCRdb obtained this table from immuneACCESS and retained in-frame rearrangements with V and J assigned. These tables miss some clones; where compared with another copy, unresolved V genes account for less than half of the shortfall, and the remainder is unexplained. The table for this sample lists 30,000 to 40,000 clones; 90% to 95% of them were counted only once. The top ten clones comprise around 0.7% of the sample. Sequenced material: CD4+ T cells from peripheral blood mononuclear cells, taken in the second trimester of pregnancy. Receptors originate from a female donor in good health, enrolled as a control in a pregnancy study.

This chain uses TRBV6-5 with TRBJ2-1; 14 positions match TRBD2. Germline CDR1 MNHEY, CDR2 SVGAGI. The CDR3 contains 15 residues. The ends lost 2 bases at V and 12 bases at J; junction bases unmatched: 6. This CDR3 is CASSYRTSGGLRQFF. The CDR3 nucleotides read TGTGCCAGCAGTTACCGGACTAGCGGGGGGCTTCGGCAGTTCTTC.

The rearrangement uses TRBV25-1 and TRBJ2-5, with TRBD1 identical over 10 bases. The last part of the DNA fits TRBJ2-7 better; the J call may be wrong. The germline CDR1 and CDR2 sequences are MGHDK and SYGVNS. The CDR3 sequence is 15 residues long. CDR3 protein: CASSEFGTGVHEQYF. For the CDR3, the DNA is TGTGCCAGCAGTGAATTCGGGACAGGGGTCCACGAGCAGTACTTC.

The V gene is TRBV28, the J gene TRBJ1-1; 7 bases line up with TRBD1. The germline V gene has CDR1 MDHEN and CDR2 SYDVKM. The CDR3 contains 13 residues. The V and J ends lost 1 base and 6 bases, in that order; junction bases with no gene match: 2. CDR3 region: CASSLSGTAEAFF. CDR3 DNA: TGTGCCAGCAGTTTATCCGGGACAGCTGAAGCTTTCTTT.

CDR3 sequence reads: CASSIGGAVKTQYF. The CDR3 DNA reads as TGTGCCAGTAGTATCGGGGGGGCGGTGAAGACCCAGTACTTC. The rearrangement uses TRBV19 and TRBJ2-5; 8 bases are a match to TRBD2. Germline V lookup: CDR1 LNHDA, CDR2 SQIVND (reference sequence). With V trimmed by 3 bases and J by 6 bases, 6 bases remained unmatched. CDR3 size: 14 residues.

CDR3 bases: TGTGCCAGCTCACTCGGGGACAGCCGAAGGTCACCCCTCCACTTT. Translation gives CASSLGDSRRSPLHF. The rearrangement links TRBV18 to TRBJ1-6; 7 nucleotides line up with TRBD1. Germline CDR1 reads KGHSH; CDR2 reads LQKENI. The CDR3 spans 15 residues. J was trimmed by 10 bases and V by 4 bases; bases with no gene match: 10.

The rearrangement links TRBV4-3 to TRBJ2-3, with D tentatively TRBD1 (6 bases). The CDR3 covers 16 residues. Trimming took off 0 bases at V and 2 bases at J, with 12 bases between the two ends. Germline lookup yields CDR1 LGHNA and CDR2 YSLEER. CDR3 coding DNA: TGCGCCAGCAGCCAAGATAGGGACAAATACACAGATACGCAGTATTTT. It is translated as CASSQDRDKYTDTQYF.

The V gene is TRBV7-6, the J gene TRBJ1-2; 8 nucleotides agree with TRBD1. There are 12 residues in the CDR3. Germline lookup yields CDR1 SGHVS and CDR2 FNYEAQ. The trim removed 5 bases at V and 9 bases at J, leaving 5 bases unmatched. CDR3 bases: TGTGCCAGCAGCCATGACAGGGGCCGCTACACCTTC. Its translation is CASSHDRGRYTF.

A few counts support this clone. This chain uses TRBV7-9 with TRBJ1-5, with no clear D. The CDR3 spans 13 residues. CDR1 and CDR2 from the germline V gene are SEHNR and FQNEAQ (reference sequence). Trimming pared 4 bases from V and 9 bases from J, leaving 13 bases between. The CDR3 protein is CASSSSQITPQHF. CDR3 coding DNA: TGTGCCAGCAGCTCGTCCCAGATCACGCCCCAGCATTTT.

The genes are TRBV19 and TRBJ2-5; 10 bases agree with TRBD2. CDR1 LNHDA and CDR2 SQIVND come from the germline V gene (reference sequence). The CDR3 has 14 residues. The trim removed 7 bases at V and 1 base at J, leaving 3 bases unmatched. The CDR3 coding sequence is TGTGCCAGTAAACGGACTAGCGGCCAAGAGACCCAGTACTTC. Amino acid sequence: CASKRTSGQETQYF.

The chain couples TRBV18 to TRBJ1-1, with 8 bases fitting TRBD1. Per germline, CDR1 KGHSH and CDR2 LQKENI. CDR3 length equals 16 residues. Germline trimming cut 3 bases from V and 1 base from J; bases unmatched to any gene: 7. CDR3 DNA: TGTGCCAGCTCACCGCCCGGGACAGGCCGGAACACTGAAGCTTTCTTT. As protein: CASSPPGTGRNTEAFF.

The chain carries TRBV6-5 and TRBJ1-3; D gene unclear. CDR1 MNHEY and CDR2 SVGAGI come from the germline V gene. V was cut by 7 bases and J by 4 bases, with 14 bases left in between. The CDR3 consists of 14 residues. The CDR3 protein is CASTGVLTGNTIYF. For the CDR3, the DNA is TGTGCCAGCACCGGGGTCCTAACCGGAAACACCATATATTTT.

The chain couples TRBV6-5 to TRBJ1-4; 10 positions match TRBD1. The V and J ends lost 4 bases and 8 bases, in that order; junction bases with no gene match: 7. This CDR3 is 15 amino acids long. Germline CDR1 reads MNHEY; CDR2 reads SVGAGI. This CDR3 is CASSSRQGAGEKLFF. The DNA for the CDR3 is TGTGCCAGCAGTTCAAGACAGGGGGCTGGAGAAAAACTGTTTTTT.

V is TRBV5-6 and J is TRBJ1-4; tentative D call: TRBD1 (6 bases). The germline V gene has CDR1 SGHDT and CDR2 YYEEEE. V was cut by 0 bases and J by 3 bases, with 15 bases left in between. This CDR3 has 17 residues. CDR3: CASSLVAGGRANEKLFF. DNA for the CDR3: TGTGCCAGCAGCTTGGTGGCGGGGGGCCGGGCTAATGAAAAACTGTTTTTT.

The chain has TRBV28 and TRBJ2-1; TRBD2 might be the D (7 bases). With 10 bases removed from V and 6 bases from J, the gap between germline ends came to 22 bases. Germline CDR1 is MDHEN and CDR2 is SYDVKM. The CDR3 is 15 amino acids. CDR3 coding DNA: TGTGCCATTCACCCTTCCGGGGGGCATGGCAATGAGCAGTTCTTC. Translating gives CAIHPSGGHGNEQFF.

The chain uses TRBV5-6 and TRBJ2-6; D is unclear. This CDR3 comprises 17 residues. CDR1 and CDR2 (germline): SGHDT, YYEEEE. V was clipped by 2 bases and J by 0 bases, with 12 bases between them. The DNA for the CDR3 is TGTGCCAGCAGCTTCAGGTCTCTCGGCTCTGGGGCCAACGTCCTGACTTTC. This codes for CASSFRSLGSGANVLTF.

About this clone: An end of the junction does not agree with germline; a read error may underlie this. The gene calls are TRBV7-7 and TRBJ2-1; the D gene is possibly TRBD1 (5 bases). The length of the CDR3 is 13 residues. Germline V gene lookup returns CDR1 SSHAT and CDR2 FNYEAQ (reference sequence). DNA of the CDR3: TGTGCTAGCAGCTTAGTGGGGCACAATGAGCAGTTCTTC. Protein product: CASSLVGHNEQFF.

The V call is TRBV5-4, the J call TRBJ2-7, with a possible D match to TRBD1 (7 bases). The CDR3 is made up of 14 amino acids. CDR1 is SGHNT and CDR2 is YYREEE in the germline V gene (reference sequence). V lost 0 bases and J lost 5, with 12 bases in between. The CDR3 region is CASSLGVRGDEQYF. CDR3 sequence (DNA): TGTGCCAGCAGCTTGGGGGTCAGGGGGGACGAGCAGTACTTC.

The chain couples TRBV4-3 to TRBJ1-1, with 7 nucleotides matching TRBD1. From germline, CDR1 is LGHNA and CDR2 YSLEER. This CDR3 has 13 amino acids. With 8 bases clipped from V and 0 bases from J, the junction kept 3 bases outside the gene matches. As DNA, the CDR3 is TGCGCCAGCTCGGGACAGATGAACACTGAAGCTTTCTTT. It specifies CASSGQMNTEAFF.

The chain recombines TRBV9 with TRBJ1-2, with 9 bases fitting TRBD1. Germline loops: CDR1 SGDLS, CDR2 YYNGEE. The CDR3 is 19 residues long. Trimming removed 5 bases from V and 2 bases from J; junction bases left unmatched: 19. CDR3 in amino acids: CASRDELLQGATENYGYTF. CDR3 nucleotide sequence: TGTGCCAGCAGAGACGAACTCCTACAGGGGGCTACTGAAAACTATGGCTACACCTTC. The variable domain in full, completed from reference TRBV9 and TRBJ1-2, reads DSGVTQTPKHLITATGQRVTLRCSPRSGDLSVYWYQQSLDQGLQFLIQYYNGEERAKGNILERFSAQQFPDLHSELNLSSLELGDSALYFCASRDELLQGATENYGYTFGSGTRLTVV.

This rearrangement joins TRBV14 to TRBJ1-2; 10 bases agree with TRBD1. This CDR3 is 15 amino acids long. The germline gives CDR1 SGHDN, CDR2 FVKESK. Trimming cost V 2 bases and J 8 bases; bases outside gene matches: 8. CDR3 nucleotides: TGTGCCAGCAGCCAAACCGGGACAGGGGTCGGAGGCTACACCTTC. Encoded protein: CASSQTGTGVGGYTF. The entire variable domain, with the rest obtained from reference TRBV14 and TRBJ1-2, is as follows: EAGVTQFPSHSVIEKGQTVTLRCDPISGHDNLYWYRRVMGKEIKFLLHFVKESKQDESGMPNNRFLAERTGGTYSTLKVQPAELEDSGVYFCASSQTGTGVGGYTFGSGTRLTVV.

This sequence joins TRBV25-1 and TRBJ2-7, with 9 bases lining up with TRBD1. Per the germline V gene, CDR1 is MGHDK and CDR2 is SYGVNS. The CDR3 runs 12 residues. The ends lost 8 bases at V and 6 bases at J; junction bases unmatched: 5. The CDR3 bases are TGTGCCAGCTCCGGGACAGGGAGCGAGCAGTACTTC. This sequence encodes CASSGTGSEQYF.

The genes are TRBV6-6 and TRBJ2-5; D might be TRBD2 (6 bases). Trimming cost V 4 bases and J 3 bases, with 9 bases left between them. The CDR3 consists of 13 residues. Germline V lookup: CDR1 MNHNY, CDR2 SVGAGI (reference sequence). CDR3 in amino acids: CASSFQREETQYF. In nucleotides, the CDR3 is TGTGCCAGCAGTTTTCAGCGGGAAGAGACCCAGTACTTC.

The gene calls are TRBV6-4 and TRBJ1-1; 8 positions match TRBD1. The length of the CDR3 is 14 residues. CDR1 is MRHNA, CDR2 SNTAGT, per germline. J was trimmed by 4 bases and V by 10 bases; bases with no gene match: 11. The CDR3 sequence is CATRQEGQATEAFF. In nucleotides, the CDR3 is TGTGCCACCAGACAAGAGGGACAGGCCACTGAAGCTTTCTTT.